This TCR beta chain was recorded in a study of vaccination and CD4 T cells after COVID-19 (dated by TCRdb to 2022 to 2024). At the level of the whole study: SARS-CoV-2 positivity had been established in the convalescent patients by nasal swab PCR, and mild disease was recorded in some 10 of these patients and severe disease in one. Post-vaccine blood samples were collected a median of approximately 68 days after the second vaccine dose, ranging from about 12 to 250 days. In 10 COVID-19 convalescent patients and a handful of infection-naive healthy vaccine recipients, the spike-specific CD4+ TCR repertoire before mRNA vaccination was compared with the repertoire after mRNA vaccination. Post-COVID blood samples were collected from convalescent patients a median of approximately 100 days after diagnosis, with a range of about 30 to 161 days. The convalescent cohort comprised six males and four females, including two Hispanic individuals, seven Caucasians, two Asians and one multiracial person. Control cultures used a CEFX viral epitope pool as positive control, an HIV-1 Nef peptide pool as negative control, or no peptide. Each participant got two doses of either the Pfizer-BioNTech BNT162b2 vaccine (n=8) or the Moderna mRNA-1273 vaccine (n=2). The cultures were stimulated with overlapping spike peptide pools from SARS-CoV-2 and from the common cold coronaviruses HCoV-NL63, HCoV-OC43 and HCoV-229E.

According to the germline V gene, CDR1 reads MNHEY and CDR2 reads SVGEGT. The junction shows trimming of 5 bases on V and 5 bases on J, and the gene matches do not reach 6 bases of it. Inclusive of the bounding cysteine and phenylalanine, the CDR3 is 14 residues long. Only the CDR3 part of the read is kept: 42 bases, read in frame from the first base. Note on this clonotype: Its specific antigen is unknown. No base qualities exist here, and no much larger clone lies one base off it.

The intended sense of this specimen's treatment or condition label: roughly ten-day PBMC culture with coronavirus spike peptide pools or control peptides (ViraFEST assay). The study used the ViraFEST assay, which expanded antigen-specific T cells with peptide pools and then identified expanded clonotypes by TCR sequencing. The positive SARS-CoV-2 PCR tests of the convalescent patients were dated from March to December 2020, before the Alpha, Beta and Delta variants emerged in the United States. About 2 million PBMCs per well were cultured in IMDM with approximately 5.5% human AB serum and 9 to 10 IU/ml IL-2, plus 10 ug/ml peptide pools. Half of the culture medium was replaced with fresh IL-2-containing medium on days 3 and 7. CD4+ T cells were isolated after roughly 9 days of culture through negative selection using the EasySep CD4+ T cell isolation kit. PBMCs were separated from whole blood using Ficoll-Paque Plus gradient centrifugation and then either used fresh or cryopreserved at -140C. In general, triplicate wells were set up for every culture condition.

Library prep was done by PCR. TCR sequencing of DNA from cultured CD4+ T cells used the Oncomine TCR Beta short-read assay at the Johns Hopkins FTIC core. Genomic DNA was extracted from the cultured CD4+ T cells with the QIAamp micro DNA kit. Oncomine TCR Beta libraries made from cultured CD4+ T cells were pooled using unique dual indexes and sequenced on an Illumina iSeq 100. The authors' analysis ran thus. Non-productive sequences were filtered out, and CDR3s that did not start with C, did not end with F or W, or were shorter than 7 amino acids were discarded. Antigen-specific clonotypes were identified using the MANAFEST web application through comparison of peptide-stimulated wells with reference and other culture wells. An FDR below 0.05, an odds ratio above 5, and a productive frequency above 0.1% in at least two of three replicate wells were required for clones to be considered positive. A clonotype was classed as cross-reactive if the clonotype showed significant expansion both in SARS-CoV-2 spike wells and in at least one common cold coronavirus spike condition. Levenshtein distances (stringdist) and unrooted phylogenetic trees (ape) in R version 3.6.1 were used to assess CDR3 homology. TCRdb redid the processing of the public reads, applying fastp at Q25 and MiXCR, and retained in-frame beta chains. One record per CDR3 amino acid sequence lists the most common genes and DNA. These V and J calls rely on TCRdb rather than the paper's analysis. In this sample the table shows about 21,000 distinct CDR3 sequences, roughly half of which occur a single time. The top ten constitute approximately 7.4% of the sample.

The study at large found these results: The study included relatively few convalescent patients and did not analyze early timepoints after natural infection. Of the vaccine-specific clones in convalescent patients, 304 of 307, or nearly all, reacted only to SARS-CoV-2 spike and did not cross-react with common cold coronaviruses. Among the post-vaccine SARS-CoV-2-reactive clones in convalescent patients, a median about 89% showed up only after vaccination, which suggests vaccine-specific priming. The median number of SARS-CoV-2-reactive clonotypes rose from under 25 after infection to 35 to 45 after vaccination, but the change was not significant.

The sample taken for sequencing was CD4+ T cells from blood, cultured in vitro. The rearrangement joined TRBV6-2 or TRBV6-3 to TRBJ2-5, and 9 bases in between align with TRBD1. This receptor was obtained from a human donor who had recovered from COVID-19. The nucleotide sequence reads TGTGCCAGCAGTCCACAGGGGGCTGGGGAGACCCAGTACTTC. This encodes CASSPQGAGETQYF.